The 21 T cell receptor beta chains below were found in one sample sequenced in a study of blood T cell repertoires in COVID-19. Repertoires were generated with immunoSEQ multiplex PCR, while TCRdb's copy carries only in-frame clones and drops some. The sample records around 250,000 clones, roughly 83% being singletons. The sequencing input was PBMCs or T cells enriched from blood (not recorded which). These TCRs come from a woman aged 45-65 years who had recovered from COVID-19.

This chain connects TRBV19 to TRBJ1-2; 8 nucleotides match TRBD1. The CDR3 runs 14 residues. J lost 0 bases, V lost 6 bases, and 3 bases had no gene match. Germline loops: CDR1 LNHDA, CDR2 SQIVND (reference sequence). The CDR3 is CASRRTGSNYGYTF. CDR3 sequence (DNA): TGTGCCAGTAGGAGGACAGGGTCTAACTATGGCTACACCTTC.

The chain links TRBV30 to TRBJ2-4, with D uncertain. This CDR3 is 12 amino acids long. V gave up 1 base and J gave up 7 bases, with 8 bases separating them. Looked up from germline, CDR1 is GTSNPN and CDR2 is SVGIG (reference sequence). CDR3 nucleotides: TGTGCCTGGAGTGAGACCGGGAACATTCAGTACTTC. The encoded protein is CAWSETGNIQYF. The full variable domain, its missing parts supplied by reference TRBV30 and TRBJ2-4, is SQTIHQWPATLVQPVGSPLSLECTVEGTSNPNLYWYRQAAGRGLQLLFYSVGIGQISSEVPQNLSASRPQDRQFILSSKKLLLSDSGFYLCAWSETGNIQYFGAGTRLSVL.

The CDR3 sequence is CASSEGASGAETQYF. The CDR3 nucleotides read TGTGCCAGCAGTGAAGGTGCTAGCGGGGCAGAGACCCAGTACTTC. The chain couples TRBV6-1 to TRBJ2-5; 9 positions match TRBD2. Germline lookup yields CDR1 MNHNS and CDR2 SASEGT. CDR3 length: 15 residues. V lost 1 base and J lost 4; bases outside the gene matches: 4.

This chain links TRBV7-3 with TRBJ2-1, with a weak D call TRBD1 (7 bases). CDR3 length equals 15 residues. V shed 5 bases and J shed 6 bases, with 17 bases lying between them. Germline CDR1 is SGHTA and CDR2 is FQGTGA. The CDR3 bases are TGTGCCAGCAGCATCCCAGGGGGGTTAGGCAATGAGCAGTTCTTC. It is translated as CASSIPGGLGNEQFF.

V gene TRBV6-2 or TRBV6-3 combines with J gene TRBJ2-3; D is undetermined. Per germline, CDR1 MNHEY and CDR2 SVGEGT. Between the trimmed V and J ends, which lost 6 bases and 2 bases, there was a span of 18 bases. The CDR3 is made up of 16 amino acids. CDR3 region: CASSFLLSTDTDTQYF. For the CDR3, the DNA is TGTGCCAGCAGCTTCCTACTCTCGACTGACACAGATACGCAGTATTTT.

The chain uses TRBV21-1 and TRBJ2-7; the table's TRBD1 call for D was not verified on the DNA. TRBV21-1 counts as a pseudogene. CDR3 length: 16 amino acids. The DNA for the CDR3 is TGTGCCAGCAGCAAAGTATTGGACAGAGGACCCTACGAGCAGTACTTC. Amino acids: CASSKVLDRGPYEQYF.

This clone is a singleton in its sample. This chain connects TRBV2 to TRBJ1-1; 8 bases map to TRBD1. V was pared by 8 bases and J by 0 bases, with 8 bases of the junction left unmatched. Germline CDR1 and CDR2: SNHLY and FYNNEI. The CDR3 has 15 residues. DNA of the CDR3: TGTGCCAGCCCCAAGGACAGGGTGGTGAACACTGAAGCTTTCTTT. Encoded protein: CASPKDRVVNTEAFF.

V usage is TRBV7-8 and J usage is TRBJ1-1; TRBD1 aligns across 10 bases. Germline CDR1 reads SGHVS; CDR2 reads FQNEAQ. CDR3 size: 16 residues. J gave up 3 bases and V 1 base, and 5 bases lay outside the gene matches. In DNA form, the CDR3 reads TGTGCCAGCAGCTTAGGCCGGGACAGGGGTTACACTGAAGCTTTCTTT. Its translation: CASSLGRDRGYTEAFF.

This clone was seen only once. This chain joins TRBV6-2 or TRBV6-3 and TRBJ2-7; maybe TRBD2 (5 bases). Trimming left V 4 bases short and J 2 bases short, with 12 bases between. Per the germline V gene, CDR1 is MNHEY and CDR2 is SVGEGT. The CDR3 has 14 amino acids. The CDR3 nucleotides are TGTGCCAGCAGTTCTCCCGGGGTCGCCTACGAGCAGTACTTC. It encodes CASSSPGVAYEQYF.

The chain links TRBV13 to TRBJ2-7; possibly TRBD1 for D (6 bases). This CDR3 has 14 residues. The V end was cut by 1 base, the J end by 2 bases, with 9 bases between. Germline loops: CDR1 PRHDT, CDR2 FYEKMQ (reference sequence). The CDR3 here is CASSLEQGTYEQYF. CDR3 coding DNA: TGTGCCAGCAGCTTAGAACAGGGTACCTACGAGCAGTACTTC.

The chain links TRBV4-1 to TRBJ2-5; 10 bases match TRBD2. The CDR3 runs to 17 residues. CDR1 and CDR2 (germline): MGHRA, YSYEKL. Unmatched junction bases numbered 11, after V lost 0 bases and J lost 7 bases. As DNA, the CDR3 is TGCGCCAGCAGCCAAGATCGGGCTAGCGGGGGCCAGAGGACCCAGTACTTC. Its translation is CASSQDRASGGQRTQYF.

The J gene is TRBJ1-3, the V gene TRBV3-1 (or the pseudogene TRBV3-2), with 9 bases fitting TRBD1. J was trimmed by 0 bases and V by 5 bases; bases with no gene match: 5. Looked up from germline, CDR1 is LGHDT and CDR2 is YNNKEL (reference sequence). The CDR3 has 16 residues. The CDR3 region is CASSFGTGYSGNTIYF. CDR3 coding DNA: TGTGCCAGCAGCTTTGGGACAGGGTACTCTGGAAACACCATATATTTT.

The chain combines TRBV19 with TRBJ1-2, with D perhaps TRBD1 (5 bases). Trimming left V 7 bases short and J 4 bases short, with 10 bases between. This CDR3 contains 12 residues. From germline, CDR1 is LNHDA and CDR2 SQIVND (reference sequence). The CDR3 DNA sequence: TGTGCCAGTAAAGGGGCACCCTATGGCTACACCTTC. Translating it yields CASKGAPYGYTF.

In this sample, this clone turned up once. The chain has TRBV28 and TRBJ2-7; D is possibly TRBD1 (6 bases). Trimming took 6 bases from V and 9 from J, leaving 18 bases between them. CDR3 length: 13 amino acids. Germline V gene lookup returns CDR1 MDHEN and CDR2 SYDVKM. The CDR3, as DNA: TGTGCCAGCAGGGCGGACAGTCCTTCTTGGCAGTACTTC. Amino acids: CASRADSPSWQYF.

The gene calls are TRBV19 and TRBJ1-2; D call uncertain. V shed 6 bases and J shed 6 bases, with 14 bases lying between them. This CDR3 comprises 13 residues. CDR1 is LNHDA, CDR2 SQIVND, per germline (reference sequence). The CDR3 loop reads CASRQVPGDGYTF. Here the CDR3 DNA reads TGTGCCAGTAGACAAGTACCAGGCGATGGCTACACCTTC.

This chain joins TRBV11-3 and TRBJ1-2; D gene ambiguous. Trimming shortened V by 5 bases and J by 4 bases, and 23 bases separated the two germline ends. Germline V lookup: CDR1 SGHNT, CDR2 YENEEA. CDR3 length: 17 residues. The CDR3 reads CASSPGGLLRLPYGYTF. The CDR3 DNA reads as TGTGCCAGCAGCCCCGGAGGGCTTCTGCGGCTTCCCTATGGCTACACCTTC.

This chain connects TRBV7-2 to TRBJ1-1, with 7 bases that match TRBD1. The CDR3 is 13 residues long. Germline assignment: CDR1 SGHTA and CDR2 FQGNSA. Trimming cost V 6 bases and J 0 bases; bases outside gene matches: 1. The chain's CDR3 is CASRQGVNTEAFF. CDR3 DNA: TGTGCCAGCAGGCAGGGGGTGAACACTGAAGCTTTCTTT.

The chain recombines TRBV4-3 with TRBJ2-1; D is possibly TRBD2 (7 bases). Germline CDR1 is LGHNA and CDR2 is YSLEER. V was cut by 0 bases and J by 2 bases, with 17 bases left in between. This CDR3 has 18 residues. CDR3 sequence (DNA): TGCGCCAGCAGCCAAGATTGGGGATCGGGGGGCACCTACAATGAGCAGTTCTTC. Amino acids: CASSQDWGSGGTYNEQFF.

The CDR3 region is CASSRRGPEEKLFF. The CDR3, as DNA: TGTGCCAGCAGCCGTCGTGGTCCCGAGGAAAAACTGTTTTTT. The rearrangement joins TRBV3-1 (or the pseudogene TRBV3-2) to TRBJ1-4; no reliable D call. V shed 4 bases and J shed 8 bases, with 14 bases lying between them. This CDR3 spans 14 amino acids. Per germline, CDR1 LGHDT and CDR2 YNNKEL (reference sequence).

The genes are TRBV7-9 and TRBJ1-1; TRBD1 is a possible D gene (6 bases). The CDR3 runs to 13 residues. Germline V gene sequence: CDR1 SEHNR, CDR2 FQNEAQ (reference sequence). Trimming pared 7 bases from V and 1 base from J, leaving 10 bases between. The CDR3 DNA reads TGTGCCAGCACCGGACAGCCGAACACTGAAGCTTTCTTT. This encodes CASTGQPNTEAFF. Based on the CDR3 plus reference TRBV7-9 and TRBJ1-1, the full variable domain is DTGVSQNPRHKITKRGQNVTFRCDPISEHNRLYWYRQTLGQGPEFLTYFQNEAQLEKSRLLSDRFSAERPKGSFSTLEIQRTEQGDSAMYLCASTGQPNTEAFFGQGTRLTVV.

This clone came up a few times. The rearrangement links TRBV18 to TRBJ1-5, with 7 bases that match TRBD1. J lost 0 bases, V lost 3 bases, and 2 bases had no gene match. Germline CDR1 reads KGHSH; CDR2 reads LQKENI. The CDR3 is made up of 15 amino acids. The CDR3 DNA reads TGTGCCAGCTCACCCGGGACAGATAGCAATCAGCCCCAGCATTTT. Translation: CASSPGTDSNQPQHF.